This entry lists 23 T cell receptor beta chains sequenced from one sample in a study of blood T cell repertoires in COVID-19 (dated by TCRdb to about 2020). Library method: the immunoSEQ multiplex PCR assay. This is the immuneACCESS table as TCRdb keeps it, with only in-frame sequences that have V and J called. A part of the clones is gone; compared with another copy, unresolved V genes explain less than half, and the rest is unexplained. The sample yields more than 150,000 clones; around 80% were counted once. Of the sample, approximately 7.3% falls within the top ten clones. Sequencing used peripheral blood. All receptors come from a human donor in a cohort sampled during active COVID-19.

This clone was detected many times. The chain recombines TRBV7-6 with TRBJ1-3; D is undetermined. V shed 0 bases and J shed 0 bases, with 6 bases lying between them. The CDR3 has 15 residues. CDR1 and CDR2 (germline): SGHVS, FNYEAQ. CDR3 sequence (DNA): TGTGCCAGCAGCTTAGCGTTTCACTCTGGAAACACCATATATTTT. This gives the protein CASSLAFHSGNTIYF.

The sample holds a few counts of this clone. CDR3: CASSYGGPIGGYTF. CDR3 coding DNA: TGTGCCAGCAGTTACGGGGGCCCTATTGGCGGCTACACCTTC. V is TRBV6-5 and J is TRBJ1-2; possibly TRBD1 for D (6 bases). Germline V gene data show CDR1 as MNHEY and CDR2 as SVGAGI. Deletions cut 2 bases from V and 8 bases from J, with 15 bases between. This CDR3 comprises 14 residues.

V is TRBV6-1 and J is TRBJ1-2; TRBD1 matches at 11 bases. The ends lost 1 base at V and 4 bases at J; junction bases unmatched: 5. This CDR3 contains 16 residues. Germline V gene sequence: CDR1 MNHNS, CDR2 SASEGT. The CDR3 loop is CASSEVPGQGGYGYTF. CDR3 in DNA: TGTGCCAGCAGTGAAGTACCGGGACAGGGGGGCTATGGCTACACCTTC.

This clone has more than one count but fewer than ten. The gene calls are TRBV5-1 and TRBJ2-1; D is unresolved. The CDR3 consists of 11 residues. V gave up 1 base and J gave up 10 bases, with 6 bases separating them. CDR1 SGHRS and CDR2 YFSETQ come from the germline V gene. The CDR3 region has the DNA TGCGCCAGCAGCTTGAGAGCGGAGCAGTTCTTC. Translated, it gives CASSLRAEQFF.

The V gene is TRBV11-2, the J gene TRBJ1-2; D might be TRBD1 (5 bases). Trimming removed 1 base at V and 7 bases at J, with 16 bases between. Per the germline V gene, CDR1 is SGHAT and CDR2 is FQNNGV. The CDR3 spans 15 residues. CDR3 DNA: TGTGCCAGCAGCTTAGGAGCAGGGAGGGCCTTTGGCTACACCTTC. Translated: CASSLGAGRAFGYTF.

The chain is built from TRBV29-1 and TRBJ1-1; possibly TRBD1 for D (6 bases). This CDR3 region has 14 residues. Trimming removed 6 bases from V and 0 bases from J, with 14 bases in between. Germline CDR1 and CDR2: SQVTM and ANQGSEA. CDR3 nucleotide sequence: TGCAGCGTCCGAGGGGGTTCGGTGAACACTGAAGCTTTCTTT. Protein: CSVRGGSVNTEAFF.

The genes are TRBV12-3 or TRBV12-4 and TRBJ1-1; TRBD1 might be the D (5 bases). The CDR3 loop spans 13 amino acids. V dropped 6 bases and J dropped 6 bases, with 14 bases sitting between them. CDR3 region: CASSPPGEAEAFF. The CDR3 coding sequence is TGTGCCAGCAGCCCCCCGGGGGAGGCTGAAGCTTTCTTT.

This rearrangement joins TRBV4-1 to TRBJ2-4, with D possibly matching TRBD2 (5 bases). The CDR3 sequence is 16 residues long. The V end lost 4 bases, the J end lost 0 bases, and 13 bases lay between the germline ends. CDR1 and CDR2 (germline): MGHRA, YSYEKL. This CDR3 is CASSLQPGIAKNIQYF. The CDR3 bases are TGCGCCAGCAGCCTTCAACCCGGGATAGCCAAAAACATTCAGTACTTC.

The V call is TRBV20-1, the J call TRBJ2-7, with a tentative D call TRBD1 (5 bases). Germline V gives CDR1 DFQATT, CDR2 SNEGSKA (reference sequence). Trimming cost V 0 bases and J 8 bases, with 8 bases left between them. The CDR3 consists of 11 residues. CDR3 coding DNA: TGCAGTGCTAGAGATAGGGGCAAGCAGTACTTC. This codes for CSARDRGKQYF.

CDR3 protein: CASRPKGTGGKNTEAFF. The CDR3 region has the DNA TGTGCCAGCAGACCTAAAGGGACAGGTGGAAAGAACACTGAAGCTTTCTTT. The V gene is TRBV21-1, the J gene TRBJ1-1; TRBD1 reflects the table's D call only, with no check against the DNA. TRBV21-1 is recorded as a pseudogene. This CDR3 has 17 amino acids.

This clone was picked up a small number of times. The rearrangement links TRBV11-2 to TRBJ2-7; D gene ambiguous. V lost 5 bases to trimming and J lost 6 bases, with 11 bases between them. Looked up from germline, CDR1 is SGHAT and CDR2 is FQNNGV. The CDR3 runs 12 residues. The CDR3 is CASSPTLSEQYF. In DNA, the CDR3 is TGTGCCAGCAGCCCAACGCTTAGCGAGCAGTACTTC.

V usage is TRBV6-5 and J usage is TRBJ2-7; D may be TRBD1 (5 bases). The V gene's germline CDR1 is MNHEY and CDR2 SVGAGI. The CDR3 has 13 residues. V was cut by 2 bases and J by 3 bases, with 8 bases left in between. The CDR3 spells CASSYDSDYEQYF. CDR3 in DNA: TGTGCCAGCAGTTACGACAGTGACTACGAGCAGTACTTC.

This chain uses TRBV6-1 with TRBJ2-3; 8 nucleotides agree with TRBD2. This CDR3 region has 16 residues. V dropped 1 base and J dropped 5; count of bases not matched to a gene: 8. Germline loops: CDR1 MNHNS, CDR2 SASEGT. The CDR3 nucleotides read TGTGCCAGCAGTGAAGTTTTAGCGGGGCCGGGAGATACGCAGTATTTT. Its protein is CASSEVLAGPGDTQYF.

The chain employs TRBV6-5 and TRBJ1-1, with D possibly TRBD1 on 5 matching bases. This CDR3 comprises 14 residues. V dropped 6 bases and J dropped 0 bases, with 11 bases sitting between them. Germline CDR1 is MNHEY and CDR2 is SVGAGI. The CDR3, as DNA: TGTGCCAGCAGCTTGACAGTACTGAACACTGAAGCTTTCTTT. This gives the protein CASSLTVLNTEAFF.

The CDR3 sequence: CASSIDGTGGEQPQHF. The CDR3 DNA follows: TGTGCCAGTAGTATAGACGGGACAGGGGGCGAACAGCCCCAGCATTTT. The gene calls are TRBV19 and TRBJ1-5, with 12 bases lining up with TRBD1. There are 16 residues in the CDR3. Germline V lookup: CDR1 LNHDA, CDR2 SQIVND (reference sequence). V lost 0 bases, J lost 7 bases, and 4 bases stayed unmatched.

The V call is TRBV11-2, the J call TRBJ1-5; 7 bases match TRBD1. The CDR3 covers 15 residues. Germline CDR1 reads SGHAT; CDR2 reads FQNNGV. J gave up 5 bases and V 1 base, and 5 bases lay outside the gene matches. CDR3 DNA sequence: TGTGCCAGCAGCTTAGCCGGCCAGGGGGATCAGCCCCAGCATTTT. This gives the protein CASSLAGQGDQPQHF.

This sequence joins TRBV28 and TRBJ1-1; 7 nucleotides match TRBD1. The CDR3 covers 16 residues. V gave up 6 bases and J gave up 0 bases; unmatched junction bases: 10. Germline CDR1 reads MDHEN; CDR2 reads SYDVKM. The CDR3 loop is CASRAQGTVMNTEAFF. The CDR3 nucleotides read TGTGCCAGCAGAGCACAGGGGACCGTAATGAACACTGAAGCTTTCTTT.

CDR3 bases: TGCGCCAGCAGCTCACGGACTAGCACAGATACGCAGTATTTT. This codes for CASSSRTSTDTQYF. The genes are TRBV5-1 and TRBJ2-3; a weak D match, TRBD2 (5 bases). The V gene lost 3 bases and the J gene lost 0 bases, with 8 bases spanning the gap. The germline V gene has CDR1 SGHRS and CDR2 YFSETQ. The CDR3 totals 14 residues.

The chain recombines TRBV12-3 or TRBV12-4 with TRBJ1-4; 8 bases match TRBD1. The V and J ends lost 6 bases and 13 bases, in that order; junction bases with no gene match: 7. The CDR3 covers 12 residues. CDR3 in DNA: TGTGCCAGCAGCCTTAACAGGGGGGGACTGTTTTTT. Protein product: CASSLNRGGLFF.

This chain uses TRBV27 with TRBJ2-7; 7 bases match TRBD2. Germline assignment: CDR1 MNHEY and CDR2 SMNVEV (reference sequence). This CDR3 has 15 amino acids. Trimming at V came to 4 bases and at J to 0 bases, leaving 6 bases not matched to a gene. In nucleotides, the CDR3 is TGTGCCAGCAGTTGGAAGCGGGGCCCCTCCTACGAGCAGTACTTC. It yields the protein CASSWKRGPSYEQYF.

V and J are TRBV4-1 and TRBJ2-1; the D gene is possibly TRBD2 (5 bases). Germline V CDR1 and CDR2: MGHRA, YSYEKL. The CDR3 loop spans 14 amino acids. V lost 0 bases and J lost 6, with 9 bases in between. The CDR3 region is CASSQDATSNEQFF. For the CDR3, the DNA is TGCGCCAGCAGCCAAGATGCAACTAGCAATGAGCAGTTCTTC.

This clone was detected once. This chain joins TRBV5-1 and TRBJ1-6, with 9 bases fitting TRBD1. Germline V gene sequence: CDR1 SGHRS, CDR2 YFSETQ. V shed 3 bases, J shed 7 bases, and the junction held 8 bases outside the gene matches. There are 16 residues in the CDR3. CDR3 nucleotide sequence: TGCGCCAGCAGCTACGGACAGGGGCCAGGAAATTCACCCCTCCACTTT. Translating gives CASSYGQGPGNSPLHF.

This chain connects TRBV3-1 (or the pseudogene TRBV3-2) to TRBJ1-2; D gene unclear. The CDR3 runs 11 residues. Trimming pared 5 bases from V and 7 bases from J, leaving 8 bases between. The V gene's germline CDR1 is LGHDT and CDR2 YNNKEL (reference sequence). The CDR3 DNA is TGTGCCAGCAGCAAGACTGGTGGCTACACCTTC. Amino acid sequence: CASSKTGGYTF.